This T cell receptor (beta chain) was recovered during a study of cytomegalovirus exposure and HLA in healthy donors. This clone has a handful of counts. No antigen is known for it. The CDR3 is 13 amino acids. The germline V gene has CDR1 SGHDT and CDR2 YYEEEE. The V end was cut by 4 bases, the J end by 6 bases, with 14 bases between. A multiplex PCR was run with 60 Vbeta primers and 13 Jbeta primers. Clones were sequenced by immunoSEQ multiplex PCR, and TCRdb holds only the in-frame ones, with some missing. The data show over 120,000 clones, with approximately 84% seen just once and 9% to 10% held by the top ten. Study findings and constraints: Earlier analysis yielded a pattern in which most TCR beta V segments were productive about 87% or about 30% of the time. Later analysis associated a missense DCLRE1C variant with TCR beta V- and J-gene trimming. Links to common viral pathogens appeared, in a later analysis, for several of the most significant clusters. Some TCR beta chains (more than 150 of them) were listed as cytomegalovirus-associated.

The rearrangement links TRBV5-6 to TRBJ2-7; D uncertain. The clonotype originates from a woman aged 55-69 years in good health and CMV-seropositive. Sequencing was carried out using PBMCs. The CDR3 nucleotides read TGTGCCAGCAGCCTGGACCTGCCGGGCGAGCAGTACTTC. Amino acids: CASSLDLPGEQYF. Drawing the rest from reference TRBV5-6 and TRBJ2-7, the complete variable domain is DAGVTQSPTHLIKTRGQQVTLRCSPKSGHDTVSWYQQALGQGPQFIFQYYEEEERQRGNFPDRFSGHQFPNYSSELNVNALLLGDSALYLCASSLDLPGEQYFGPGTRLTVT.